A single sample is the source of the 5 T cell receptor beta chains below, sequenced in a study of T-cell reconstitution after alpha-beta-depleted transplantation in children. Unique molecular identifiers were incorporated when the TCRbeta library was constructed. TCRdb analysed the PCR reads with MiXCR anew, one entry per CDR3 protein. Of about 480,000 distinct CDR3 sequences listed, 9.5% to 15% are singletons. Sample: PBMCs from the stem cell graft donor, taken from the stem cell graft. These receptors all stem from a human donor who donated a stem cell graft to a child with combined immunodeficiency.

This CDR3 is CASSHQGGSGANVLTF. The CDR3 bases are TGTGCCAGCAGCCATCAGGGGGGGTCTGGGGCCAACGTCCTGACTTTC. The J gene is TRBJ2-6, the V gene TRBV13; D assignment may be TRBD1 or TRBD2 (7 bases each). Looked up from germline, CDR1 is PRHDT and CDR2 is FYEKMQ (reference sequence). Trimming took off 5 bases at V and 1 base at J, with 12 bases between the two ends. The CDR3 length is 16 residues.

In its sample, this clonotype was seen a few times. V is TRBV7-2 and J is TRBJ2-5, with 7 bases matching TRBD2. This CDR3 spans 16 amino acids. The V and J ends lost 2 bases and 1 base, in that order; junction bases with no gene match: 7. The germline V gene has CDR1 SGHTA and CDR2 FQGNSA. CDR3 in amino acids: CASSLSPASGQETQYF. The CDR3 nucleotides read TGTGCCAGCAGCTTAAGTCCGGCTAGCGGCCAAGAGACCCAGTACTTC.

This clonotype was seen a handful of times. V is TRBV4-3 and J is TRBJ2-1; 8 bases are a match to TRBD2. V shed 0 bases and J 0 bases; nucleotides not matched to a gene: 22. CDR1 and CDR2 from the germline V gene are LGHNA and YSLEER. The CDR3 has 23 amino acids. Here the CDR3 reads CASSQDSPLYQFSLAGSYNEQFF. Here the CDR3 DNA reads TGCGCCAGCAGCCAAGATTCCCCTCTCTATCAATTCTCTCTAGCGGGCTCCTACAATGAGCAGTTCTTC.

The chain recombines TRBV7-9 with TRBJ2-7, with unresolved D. The CDR3 sequence is 15 residues long. The ends were cut back, 3 bases at V and 0 bases at J, with 12 bases in the middle. The germline V gene encodes CDR1 SEHNR and CDR2 FQNEAQ (reference sequence). CDR3 nucleotides: TGTGCCAGCAGCTTCTCGGTCAGTTCCTCCTACGAGCAGTACTTC. Its protein product is CASSFSVSSSYEQYF.

This chain joins TRBV18 and TRBJ2-2; 7 nucleotides match TRBD1. The germline gives CDR1 KGHSH, CDR2 LQKENI. Trimming at V came to 4 bases and at J to 5 bases, leaving 7 bases not matched to a gene. This CDR3 region has 15 residues. The CDR3 region is CASSRPGQRTGELFF. Here the CDR3 DNA reads TGTGCCAGCTCACGTCCGGGACAGAGGACCGGGGAGCTGTTTTTT.